The present entry profiles one TCR beta chain with its context. The antigen is unknown. These data belong to a study of cytomegalovirus exposure and HLA in healthy donors. Overall study results and limits: The likely explanation for a cluster of highly shared sequence variants was sequencing artifact. According to the study, about 180 TCR beta chains were cytomegalovirus-associated.

Primers for the PCR totalled 60 Vbeta and 13 Jbeta. As handled by the study authors: Unique TCR beta chains numbered about 79 million in a later analysis, with approximately 10 million shared. The protocol was immunoSEQ multiplex PCR, while the TCRdb copy is restricted to in-frame clones and leaves out a portion. That table is the source of V, J and clone size, and D and trimming were worked out from the DNA. The data hold roughly 130,000 clones, with roughly 82% observed a single time. Between the trimmed V and J ends, which lost 6 bases and 6 bases, there was a span of 17 bases. Germline V gene lookup returns CDR1 SNHLY and CDR2 FYNNEI. This CDR3 is 14 amino acids long. Healthy individuals who donated bone marrow served as the donors.

V and J are TRBV2 and TRBJ1-2; the D gene is possibly TRBD1 (6 bases). Material for sequencing was PBMCs. The clonotype comes from a young woman in good health and CMV-seropositive. The CDR3 protein is CASRAGTSTHGYTF. CDR3 nucleotide sequence: TGTGCCAGCAGAGCCGGGACATCTACTCATGGCTACACCTTC.